Listed here are 15 T cell receptor beta chains from one sample, sequenced in a study of cytomegalovirus exposure and HLA in healthy donors. Measured with immunoSEQ multiplex PCR; TCRdb has only the in-frame clones, and not every one. The sample consists of about 190,000 clones, 84% of them appearing once. The sample taken for sequencing was PBMCs. These receptors were collected from a man younger than 30 in good health and CMV-seropositive.

This chain joins TRBV14 and TRBJ2-2; 9 bases line up with TRBD2. After removal of 3 bases from V and 2 bases from J, the junction contained 4 bases not matched to a gene. Per the germline V gene, CDR1 is SGHDN and CDR2 is FVKESK. This CDR3 contains 16 residues. The CDR3 region is CASSHRLAVNTGELFF. For the CDR3, the DNA is TGTGCCAGCAGCCATAGACTAGCGGTCAACACCGGGGAGCTGTTTTTT.

The V call is TRBV7-3, the J call TRBJ2-1; D uncertain. This CDR3 spans 13 amino acids. Germline CDR1 reads SGHTA; CDR2 reads FQGTGA. V was pared by 5 bases and J by 4 bases, with 9 bases between. CDR3 loop: CASSTQIYNEQFF. CDR3 sequence (DNA): TGTGCCAGCAGCACACAGATATACAATGAGCAGTTCTTC.

The sample holds a few counts of this clone. The V call is TRBV10-3, the J call TRBJ2-1; 10 bases line up with TRBD2. CDR3 size: 16 residues. Germline V gene lookup returns CDR1 ENHRY and CDR2 SYGVKD. V trimming: 0 bases; J trimming: 8 bases; junction bases outside the gene matches: 7. In DNA form, the CDR3 reads TGTGCCATCAGTGAGTCGGAAGCGGGAGGGAACGATGAGCAGTTCTTC. Translation: CAISESEAGGNDEQFF.

J is TRBJ2-7 and V is TRBV10-3, with a possible D match to TRBD1 (6 bases). Germline CDR1 is ENHRY and CDR2 is SYGVKD. Trimming took 0 bases from V and 6 from J, leaving 18 bases between them. The CDR3 totals 16 residues. CDR3 coding DNA: TGTGCCATCAGTGAGTCGCAGCTGACAGGTCCCGTCGAGCAGTACTTC. Translated, it gives CAISESQLTGPVEQYF.

The rearrangement joins TRBV7-2 to TRBJ2-5, with unresolved D. Trimming left V 1 base short and J 9 bases short, with 9 bases between. CDR1 is SGHTA and CDR2 is FQGNSA in the germline V gene. This CDR3 spans 12 amino acids. CDR3 loop: CASSLVHGAQYF. The CDR3 DNA reads as TGTGCCAGCAGCTTAGTACATGGAGCCCAGTACTTC.

This sequence joins TRBV4-3 and TRBJ2-5; 11 positions match TRBD2. V shed 1 base, J shed 5 bases, and the junction held 9 bases outside the gene matches. Germline V lookup: CDR1 LGHNA, CDR2 YSLEER. This CDR3 has 17 residues. The CDR3 region is CASSQGISGRAVETQYF. The CDR3 DNA follows: TGCGCCAGCAGCCAAGGAATTAGCGGGAGGGCCGTGGAGACCCAGTACTTC.

This chain joins TRBV7-3 and TRBJ2-5; 10 positions match TRBD2. The CDR3 has 15 residues. Trimming at V came to 5 bases and at J to 7 bases, leaving 10 bases not matched to a gene. Germline CDR1 SGHTA, CDR2 FQGTGA. The chain's CDR3 is CASSLAGAEPGTQYF. Here the CDR3 DNA reads TGTGCCAGCAGCCTAGCGGGGGCGGAACCCGGGACCCAGTACTTC.

This clone was seen only once. The chain employs TRBV4-1 and TRBJ2-2, with D perhaps matching TRBD2 (6 bases). The CDR3 has 15 amino acids. Per germline, CDR1 MGHRA and CDR2 YSYEKL. The V end lost 0 bases, the J end lost 4 bases, and 9 bases lay between the germline ends. CDR3 residues: CASSQDGSGTGELFF. CDR3 nucleotides: TGCGCCAGCAGCCAAGACGGGAGCGGCACCGGGGAGCTGTTTTTT.

J is TRBJ2-1 and V is TRBV14; 11 bases line up with TRBD2. J lost 11 bases, V lost 1 base, and 7 bases had no gene match. CDR1 and CDR2 from the germline V gene are SGHDN and FVKESK. The CDR3 length is 15 residues. CDR3 nucleotides: TGTGCCAGCAGCCAAGTGGTGGCTAGCGGGGGGAAGCAGTTCTTC. Its translation is CASSQVVASGGKQFF.

The V and J genes are TRBV29-1 and TRBJ1-4, with D hard to call. The CDR3 extends over 12 amino acids. The germline V gene has CDR1 SQVTM and CDR2 ANQGSEA. The CDR3, as DNA: TGCTCCGGCCTTCTATCGGGTGAAAAACTGTTTTTT. This translates into CSGLLSGEKLFF.

This chain connects TRBV7-9 to TRBJ2-1, with D perhaps matching TRBD1 (6 bases). Germline V gene data show CDR1 as SEHNR and CDR2 as FQNEAQ (reference sequence). V was shortened by 1 base and J by 0 bases, with 10 bases between the two germline ends. CDR3 size: 16 residues. The CDR3 coding sequence is TGTGCCAGCAGCTTAGTAGGCAGGGGCTCCTACAATGAGCAGTTCTTC. This translates into CASSLVGRGSYNEQFF.

V gene TRBV5-4 combines with J gene TRBJ2-7; a possible D gene is TRBD1 (6 bases). The V end lost 0 bases, the J end lost 0 bases, and 7 bases lay between the germline ends. Germline V gene lookup returns CDR1 SGHNT and CDR2 YYREEE (reference sequence). This CDR3 spans 14 amino acids. The CDR3 bases are TGTGCCAGCAGCTTGGAACAGGGCTCCTACGAGCAGTACTTC. It is translated as CASSLEQGSYEQYF.

This clone was observed a handful of times. This chain uses TRBV6-6 with TRBJ1-2; 12 bases align to TRBD1. Trimming at V came to 5 bases and at J to 3 bases, leaving 7 bases not matched to a gene. Germline CDR1 MNHNY, CDR2 SVGAGI (reference sequence). The CDR3 totals 16 residues. The CDR3 spells CASSTTGTGGDYGYTF. In nucleotides, the CDR3 is TGTGCCAGCAGTACCACCGGGACAGGGGGCGACTATGGCTACACCTTC.

V and J are TRBV11-2 and TRBJ1-4; unclear D gene. The CDR3 length is 15 residues. Germline V gene data show CDR1 as SGHAT and CDR2 as FQNNGV. The V end lost 5 bases, the J end lost 0 bases, and 10 bases lay between the germline ends. Here the CDR3 reads CASSRAGTTNEKLFF. The CDR3 DNA follows: TGTGCCAGCAGCCGTGCAGGAACAACTAATGAAAAACTGTTTTTT.

V usage is TRBV27 and J usage is TRBJ1-3, with a possible D match to TRBD1 (5 bases). CDR3 length: 16 amino acids. Trimming removed 6 bases at V and 0 bases at J, with 15 bases between. CDR1 is MNHEY and CDR2 is SMNVEV in the germline V gene (reference sequence). CDR3 sequence reads: CASRRSGANSGNTIYF. DNA for the CDR3: TGTGCCAGCAGGAGATCTGGGGCAAACTCTGGAAACACCATATATTTT.